A selection of T cell receptor beta chains follows, all from one sample in a study of glioma-infiltrating T cells after dendritic cell vaccination. Produced via immunoSEQ multiplex PCR; TCRdb's table is partial and in-frame only. The table lists 85,000 to 100,000 clones, approximately 84% of them singletons. The sample was blood, taken after dendritic cell vaccination. These receptors were collected from a human donor with glioblastoma. Both conserved end residues are part of each CDR3. A D gene is named only where the DNA matches it firmly. Size is omitted from some rows. Given values are once, few, many or a class for expanded clones.

v_gene,j_gene,d_gene,abundance,CDR3nt,CDR3aa
TRBV6-5,TRBJ2-7,-,-,TGTGCCAGCAGCTCCCTCTACGAGCAGTACTTC,CASSSLYEQYF
TRBV10-2,TRBJ1-2,-,many,TGCGCCAGCAGCACAGGGCACTATGGCTACACCTTC,CASSTGHYGYTF
TRBV6-1,TRBJ2-1,TRBD1,-,TGTGCCAGCAGTGCCGGGACAGCCTACAATGAGCAGTTCTTC,CASSAGTAYNEQFF
TRBV30,TRBJ1-2,-,-,TGTGCCTGGAGTGTACCAGGGCCTAACTATGGCTACACCTTC,CAWSVPGPNYGYTF
TRBV18,TRBJ2-3,TRBD2,-,TGTGCCAGCTCATCTCGACTAGCCACAGATACGCAGTATTTT,CASSSRLATDTQYF
TRBV20-1,TRBJ2-5,-,-,TGCAGTGCTTCAGGGGCGGAGACCCAGTACTTC,CSASGAETQYF
TRBV18,TRBJ1-2,TRBD1,-,TGTGCCAGCTCACCACCGAGGCAGGGGGCAGGCTATGGCTACACCTTC,CASSPPRQGAGYGYTF
TRBV5-1,TRBJ1-5,-,-,TGCGCCAGCAGCTGGGGGTCGGGGGATCAGCCCCAGCATTTT,CASSWGSGDQPQHF
TRBV30,TRBJ2-2,-,-,TGTGCCTCGAGAACAGGGTCTAGCACCGGGGAGCTGTTTTTT,CASRTGSSTGELFF
TRBV6-6,TRBJ2-7,TRBD1,-,TGTGCCAGCAGTCCTACAGGGGCGGTCGAGCAGTACTTC,CASSPTGAVEQYF
TRBV5-1,TRBJ1-2,-,-,TGCGCCAGCAGCTTGGCCGGACTTGGCCCTGTGGGCTATGGCTACACCTTC,CASSLAGLGPVGYGYTF
TRBV5-1,TRBJ2-3,TRBD2,-,TGCGCCAGCTATGAGACTAGCGGGAGTACAGATACGCAGTATTTT,CASYETSGSTDTQYF
TRBV2,TRBJ2-7,-,-,TGTGCCAGCGGATGGACAGTATACGAGCAGTACTTC,CASGWTVYEQYF
TRBV6-1,TRBJ2-4,-,few,TGTGCCAGCAGTGAATTAAGACGCCCCGGGAACATTCAGTACTTC,CASSELRRPGNIQYF
TRBV6-5,TRBJ1-1,-,-,TGTGCCAGCACGGGGTACACTGAAGCTTTCTTT,CASTGYTEAFF
TRBV18,TRBJ2-7,TRBD2,-,TGTGCCAGCTCACCGCGCCTGGCCGCGGGGGAACTCGAGCAGTACTTC,CASSPRLAAGELEQYF
TRBV29-1,TRBJ1-2,TRBD1,few,TGCAGCGTCAACCAGGGGGATGGCTACACCTTC,CSVNQGDGYTF
TRBV7-3,TRBJ2-2,TRBD2,-,TGTGCCAGCAGCCCGCTAGCGGCGACCACCGGGGAGCTGTTTTTT,CASSPLAATTGELFF
TRBV18,TRBJ1-1,-,-,TGTGCCAGCTCACCACAGGGGACTGAAGCTTTCTTT,CASSPQGTEAFF
TRBV5-4,TRBJ1-2,-,-,TGTGCCAGCAGCTTTAGTCAAATTAACTATGGCTACACCTTC,CASSFSQINYGYTF
TRBV7-9,TRBJ2-3,TRBD2,-,TGTGCCAGCAGCCACTACCGGGGGGGCGACACGCAGTATTTT,CASSHYRGGDTQYF
TRBV5-4,TRBJ1-1,TRBD1,-,TGTGCCAGCAGCTCCCGGGACAGGCGGGCCCTGGCTTTCTTT,CASSSRDRRALAFF
TRBV29-1,TRBJ1-2,-,once,TGCAGCGTTTCATGGGGGGTGCGGGGCTACACCTTC,CSVSWGVRGYTF
TRBV25-1,TRBJ1-1,-,-,TGTGCCAGCAGTGAAGTGGGGAGGGGGACGAACACTGAAGCTTTCTTT,CASSEVGRGTNTEAFF
TRBV11-2,TRBJ2-2,-,-,TGTGCCAGCAGCTCGACGCCGGGACAGAACACCGGGGAGCTGTTTTTT,CASSSTPGQNTGELFF
TRBV5-4,TRBJ2-7,TRBD1,-,TGTGCCAGCAGCAGAAGGACAGGGTCCTCCTACGAGCAGTACTTC,CASSRRTGSSYEQYF
TRBV6-5,TRBJ1-4,-,-,TGTGCCAGCAGGGGGGGGCCGGACGCGAATGAAAAACTGTTTTTT,CASRGGPDANEKLFF
TRBV4-1,TRBJ1-2,TRBD1,-,TGCGCCAGCAGCCAGGAGACAGGGGACTATGGCTACACCTTC,CASSQETGDYGYTF
TRBV12-5,TRBJ1-1,TRBD1,-,TGTGCTAGTGGTCGACAGAAGACAGGGGCGAACACTGAAGCTTTCTTT,CASGRQKTGANTEAFF
TRBV25-1,TRBJ1-4,TRBD1,-,TGTGCCAGCAGTGCCACCGGGACAGTAAATGAAAAACTGTTTTTT,CASSATGTVNEKLFF
TRBV19,TRBJ1-2,TRBD1,-,TGTGCCAGTAGTCCGCGGGACAGAGCCTATGGCTACACCTTC,CASSPRDRAYGYTF
TRBV27,TRBJ2-7,-,-,TGTGCCAGCAGTTCGGAGACAGCCTACGAGCAGTACTTC,CASSSETAYEQYF
TRBV6-5,TRBJ1-6,TRBD1,-,TGTGCCAGCAGTTACTCGGGGACAGGGGATTCACCCCTCCACTTT,CASSYSGTGDSPLHF
TRBV5-1,TRBJ2-2,-,-,TGCGCCAGCACTTCGAACACCGGGGAGCTGTTTTTT,CASTSNTGELFF
TRBV12-5,TRBJ1-1,-,once,TGTGCTAGTGGTTTGGGCAGGAACACTGAAGCTTTCTTT,CASGLGRNTEAFF
TRBV7-2,TRBJ2-7,-,few,TGTGCCAGCAGCCACCGACAAGCCTACGAGCAGTACTTC,CASSHRQAYEQYF
TRBV28,TRBJ1-2,TRBD1,-,TGTGCCACCCCACGAGGGGACAGACTTGGCTACACCTTC,CATPRGDRLGYTF
TRBV5-1,TRBJ2-5,-,-,TGCGCCAGCAGCTGGAGGGGTACGGACGAGACCCAGTACTTC,CASSWRGTDETQYF
TRBV4-2,TRBJ2-2,-,-,TGTGCCAGCAGCCAAGACGTGAAAGGGACTTACACCGGGGAGCTGTTTTTT,CASSQDVKGTYTGELFF
TRBV7-3,TRBJ2-1,-,-,TGTGCCAGCAGCCCGGGGACTGTTGGGAATGAGCAGTTCTTC,CASSPGTVGNEQFF
TRBV9,TRBJ2-1,TRBD2,-,TGTGCCAGCAGCGTAGGAGGGCGGGGGGGCGGTGAGCAGTTCTTC,CASSVGGRGGGEQFF
TRBV10-2,TRBJ1-5,TRBD1,-,TGCGCCAGCAGGGGACAGGGCCTTAATCAGCCCCAGCATTTT,CASRGQGLNQPQHF
TRBV6-1,TRBJ1-3,-,few,TGTGCCAGCAGTGGGGTCACAGGGTTCGGAAACACCATATATTTT,CASSGVTGFGNTIYF
TRBV6-5,TRBJ1-2,-,-,TGTGCCAGCAGTGAGGCAACAGGGAATACAGGCTACACCTTC,CASSEATGNTGYTF